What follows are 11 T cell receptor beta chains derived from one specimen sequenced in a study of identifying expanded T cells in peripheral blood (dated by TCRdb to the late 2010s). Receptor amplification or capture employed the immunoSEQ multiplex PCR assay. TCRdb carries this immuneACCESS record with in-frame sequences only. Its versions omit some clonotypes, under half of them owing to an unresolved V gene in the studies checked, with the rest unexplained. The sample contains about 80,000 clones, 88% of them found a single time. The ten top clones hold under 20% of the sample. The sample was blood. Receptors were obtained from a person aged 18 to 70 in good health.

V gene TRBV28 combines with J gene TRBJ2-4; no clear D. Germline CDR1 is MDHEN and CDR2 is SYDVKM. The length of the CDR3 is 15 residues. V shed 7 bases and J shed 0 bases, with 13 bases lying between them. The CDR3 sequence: CASNSPAVAKNIQYF. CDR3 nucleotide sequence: TGTGCCAGCAACTCTCCGGCGGTAGCCAAAAACATTCAGTACTTC.

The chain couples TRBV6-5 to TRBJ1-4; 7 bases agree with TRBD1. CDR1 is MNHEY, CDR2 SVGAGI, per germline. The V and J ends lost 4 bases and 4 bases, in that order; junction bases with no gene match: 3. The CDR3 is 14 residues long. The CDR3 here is CASSSQGVNEKLFF. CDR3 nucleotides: TGTGCCAGCAGTTCTCAGGGGGTTAATGAAAAACTGTTTTTT.

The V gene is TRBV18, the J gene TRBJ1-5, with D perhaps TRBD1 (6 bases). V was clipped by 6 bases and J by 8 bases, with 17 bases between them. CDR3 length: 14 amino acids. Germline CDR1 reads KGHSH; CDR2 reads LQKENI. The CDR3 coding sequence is TGTGCCAGCTCTCGACAGGACGCGAGCGAGCCCCAGCATTTT. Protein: CASSRQDASEPQHF.

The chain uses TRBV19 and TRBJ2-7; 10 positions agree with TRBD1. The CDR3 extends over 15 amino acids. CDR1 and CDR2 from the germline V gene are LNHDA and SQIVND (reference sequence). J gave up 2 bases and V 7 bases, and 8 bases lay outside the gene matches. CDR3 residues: CASTPRDRGPYEQYF. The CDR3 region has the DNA TGTGCCAGTACCCCCAGGGACAGGGGCCCCTACGAGCAGTACTTC.

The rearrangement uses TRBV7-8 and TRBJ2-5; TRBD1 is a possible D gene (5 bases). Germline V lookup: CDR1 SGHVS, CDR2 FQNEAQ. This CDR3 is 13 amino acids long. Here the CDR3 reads CALSRGIQETQYF. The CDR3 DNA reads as TGTGCACTGAGTAGGGGCATCCAAGAGACCCAGTACTTC.

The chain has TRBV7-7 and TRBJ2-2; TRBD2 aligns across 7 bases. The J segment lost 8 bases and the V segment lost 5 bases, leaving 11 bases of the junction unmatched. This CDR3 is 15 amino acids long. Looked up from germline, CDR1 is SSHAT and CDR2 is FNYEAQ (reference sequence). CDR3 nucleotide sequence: TGTGCCAGCAGCACACTAGCGATGGGTGAAGGGGAGCTGTTTTTT. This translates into CASSTLAMGEGELFF.

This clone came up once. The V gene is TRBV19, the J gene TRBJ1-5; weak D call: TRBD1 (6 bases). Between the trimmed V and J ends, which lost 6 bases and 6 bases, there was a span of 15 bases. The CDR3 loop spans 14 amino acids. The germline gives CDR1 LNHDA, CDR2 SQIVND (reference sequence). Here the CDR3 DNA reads TGTGCCAGTAGCCCGGGGAGGGGGTCTCAGCCCCAGCATTTT. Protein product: CASSPGRGSQPQHF.

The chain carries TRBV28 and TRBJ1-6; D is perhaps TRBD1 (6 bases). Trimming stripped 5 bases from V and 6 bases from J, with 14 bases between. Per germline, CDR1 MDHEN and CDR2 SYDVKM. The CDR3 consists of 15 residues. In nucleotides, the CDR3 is TGTGCCAGCAGTCCTCAGACAGGTGGTAATTCACCCCTCCACTTT. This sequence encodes CASSPQTGGNSPLHF.

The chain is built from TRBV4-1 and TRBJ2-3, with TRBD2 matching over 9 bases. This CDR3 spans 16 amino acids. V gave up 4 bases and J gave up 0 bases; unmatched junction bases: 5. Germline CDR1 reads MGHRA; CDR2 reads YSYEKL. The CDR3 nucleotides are TGCGCCAGCAGCCCACATAGCGGGGGAAGCACAGATACGCAGTATTTT. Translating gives CASSPHSGGSTDTQYF.

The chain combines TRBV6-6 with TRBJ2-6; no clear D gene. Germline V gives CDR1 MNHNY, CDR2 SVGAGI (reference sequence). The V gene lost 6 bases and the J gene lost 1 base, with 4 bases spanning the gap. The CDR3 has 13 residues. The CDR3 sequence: CASRGSGANVLTF. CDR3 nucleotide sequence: TGTGCCAGCAGGGGGTCTGGGGCCAACGTCCTGACTTTC.

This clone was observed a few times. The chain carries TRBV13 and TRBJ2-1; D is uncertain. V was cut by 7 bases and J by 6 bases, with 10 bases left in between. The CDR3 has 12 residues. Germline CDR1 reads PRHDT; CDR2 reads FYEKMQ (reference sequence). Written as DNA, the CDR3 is TGTGCCAGCACTTTGGAGACCAATGAGCAGTTCTTC. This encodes CASTLETNEQFF.